This passage covers 28 T cell receptor beta chains from one sample sequenced in a study of glioma-infiltrating T cells. The iRepertoire nested amplicon-rescue multiplex PCR amplified TCR alpha and beta CDR3s from RNA. TCRdb itself ran the multiplex PCR reads through MiXCR, one entry per CDR3 protein. The data hold 300,000 to 450,000 distinct CDR3 sequences, with around 38% observed a single time. The sequenced material came from glioma tissue, nonneoplastic brain tissue, or PBMCs (not recorded which). These receptors all stem from a human donor with low-grade glioma or glioblastoma, undergoing nonglioma brain surgery, or in good health (not recorded which).

This clonotype was counted a few times. This sequence joins TRBV6-2 or TRBV6-3 and TRBJ2-7; D is perhaps TRBD1 (6 bases). The germline V gene encodes CDR1 MNHEY and CDR2 SVGEGT. The CDR3 has 15 residues. Deletions cut 2 bases from V and 0 bases from J, with 11 bases between. CDR3 nucleotide sequence: TGTGCCAGCAGTTACAGGGGGACGAACTCCTACGAGCAGTACTTC. Protein product: CASSYRGTNSYEQYF.

This clonotype was counted a few times. Compared with germline, one end of the junction differs, possibly owing to a read error. This sequence joins TRBV10-3 and TRBJ1-5, with D perhaps matching TRBD1 (6 bases). This CDR3 spans 17 amino acids. The germline V gene encodes CDR1 ENHRY and CDR2 SYGVKD. The CDR3 is CASSLGGGSNLYQPQHF. The CDR3 DNA reads as TGTGCCAGCAGTTTAGGGGGAGGGTCCAACCTTTATCAGCCCCAGCATTTT.

V gene TRBV7-2 combines with J gene TRBJ2-3; D may be TRBD2 (5 bases). Per germline, CDR1 SGHTA and CDR2 FQGNSA. V dropped 5 bases and J dropped 7 bases, with 19 bases sitting between them. This CDR3 has 15 residues. In DNA, the CDR3 is TGTGCCAGCAGCCCAAGGTTCGCGGGCGGGTATACGCAGTATTTT. It translates to CASSPRFAGGYTQYF. Full variable domain (remainder filled in from reference TRBV7-2 and TRBJ2-3): GAGVSQSPSNKVTEKGKDVELRCDPISGHTALYWYRQSLGQGLEFLIYFQGNSAPDKSGLPSDRFSAERTGGSVSTLTIQRTQQEDSAVYLCASSPRFAGGYTQYFGPGTRLTVL.

The rearrangement uses TRBV6-5 and TRBJ2-1, with D tentatively TRBD1 (5 bases). V shed 0 bases and J shed 10 bases, with 13 bases lying between them. Germline lookup yields CDR1 MNHEY and CDR2 SVGAGI. The CDR3 totals 14 residues. The CDR3 loop is CASSYSPDSYEQFF. The CDR3 DNA sequence: TGTGCCAGCAGTTACTCCCCCGACAGCTACGAGCAGTTCTTC.

This clonotype was seen only a few times. The V and J genes are TRBV6-6 and TRBJ2-5; 13 bases are shared with TRBD2. J lost 5 bases, V lost 2 bases, and 5 bases had no gene match. The CDR3 has 16 residues. The germline gives CDR1 MNHNY, CDR2 SVGAGI (reference sequence). DNA of the CDR3: TGTGCCAGCAGTTACCCCGGACTAGCGGGAGCGGAGACCCAGTACTTC. Amino acid sequence: CASSYPGLAGAETQYF.

This clonotype was seen ten or more times. J is TRBJ1-1 and V is TRBV20-1; unclear D gene. The CDR3 sequence is 12 residues long. Germline CDR1 is DFQATT and CDR2 is SNEGSKA (reference sequence). The V gene lost 0 bases and the J gene lost 5 bases, with 7 bases spanning the gap. The CDR3, as DNA: TGCAGTGCTAGAGATGATAAGACTGAAGCTTTCTTT. It yields the protein CSARDDKTEAFF.

This clonotype showed up just a few times. This rearrangement joins TRBV20-1 to TRBJ2-7; D possibly uses TRBD1 or TRBD2 (5 bases each). The CDR3 covers 13 residues. The germline gives CDR1 DFQATT, CDR2 SNEGSKA (reference sequence). With 5 bases removed from V and 5 bases from J, the gap between germline ends came to 16 bases. The CDR3 DNA reads as TGCAGTGCTCGTTTCACTCAGGGACACGAGCAGTACTTC. Protein sequence: CSARFTQGHEQYF.

This clonotype was picked up many times. The J gene is TRBJ2-3, the V gene TRBV27, with TRBD2 identical over 7 bases. The germline V gene encodes CDR1 MNHEY and CDR2 SMNVEV (reference sequence). Trimming cost V 6 bases and J 6 bases; bases outside gene matches: 9. This CDR3 region has 14 residues. The DNA of the CDR3 is TGTGCCAGCAGACTCAAAAGGGGAGGGGATACGCAGTATTTT. Translated, it gives CASRLKRGGDTQYF.

As for this clonotype: A read error may be the cause here, since a much bigger clone is one base away. The genes are TRBV6-6 and TRBJ2-1, with 8 bases that match TRBD2. Germline-derived CDR1 and CDR2 are MNHNY and SVGAGI (reference sequence). The CDR3 totals 17 residues. CDR3: CASSESKWREVHDEQFF. The CDR3 nucleotides read TGCGCCAGCAGTGAGTCGAAATGGCGGGAGGTTCACGATGAGCAGTTCTTC.

This clonotype was observed a few times. This rearrangement joins TRBV10-2 to TRBJ2-7; 9 nucleotides line up with TRBD1. The germline CDR1 and CDR2 sequences are WSHSY and SAAADI. With V trimmed by 7 bases and J by 4 bases, 11 bases remained unmatched. The CDR3 consists of 15 residues. CDR3 DNA sequence: TGCGCCAGCATTCGGGGACAGGGTTTAGGGTACGAGCAGTACTTC. Encoded protein: CASIRGQGLGYEQYF.

The chain combines TRBV7-9 with TRBJ2-3, with TRBD2 matching over 11 bases. Losses at the gene ends were 2 bases for V and 2 bases for J; bases not matched to a gene: 6. This CDR3 region has 17 residues. Looked up from germline, CDR1 is SEHNR and CDR2 is FQNEAQ (reference sequence). The CDR3 nucleotides are TGTGCCAGCAGCTTATTTCCTAGCGGGAGGATCACAGATACGCAGTATTTT. This encodes CASSLFPSGRITDTQYF.

In regard to this clonotype: The CDR3 end shows no conserved phenylalanine or tryptophan, and so a read error is likely. The chain is built from TRBV6-1 and TRBJ1-1; 8 nucleotides line up with TRBD1. V gave up 11 bases and J gave up 2 bases; unmatched junction bases: 16. Germline V gene sequence: CDR1 MNHNS, CDR2 SASEGT. This CDR3 spans 16 amino acids. The CDR3 region has the DNA TGTGCCGTCAGTGACCCAGGGACAGGCGGAAACACTGAAGCTTTCCTT. Translation gives CAVSDPGTGGNTEAFL.

V gene TRBV25-1 combines with J gene TRBJ2-3, with D possibly TRBD1 on 5 matching bases. V was trimmed by 6 bases and J by 0 bases, leaving 19 bases between them. The germline CDR1 and CDR2 sequences are MGHDK and SYGVNS. This CDR3 region has 17 residues. The CDR3 protein is CASSVAGAEPSTDTQYF. CDR3 in DNA: TGTGCCAGCAGCGTAGCTGGGGCAGAACCTAGCACAGATACGCAGTATTTT.

Of note for this clonotype: Its ends do not fully match the called genes, so a read error is possible. This chain connects TRBV29-1 to TRBJ2-7; D is possibly TRBD1 (6 bases). Germline CDR1 and CDR2: SQVTM and ANQGSEA. The CDR3 is 12 residues long. In DNA, the CDR3 is TGCAACGTTGACCAGGGGCCATACGAGCAGTACTTC. Its translation: CNVDQGPYEQYF.

The chain combines TRBV29-1 with TRBJ1-2; D ambiguous. Between the trimmed V and J ends, which lost 1 base and 3 bases, there was a span of 18 bases. Germline-derived CDR1 and CDR2 are SQVTM and ANQGSEA. This CDR3 region has 16 residues. CDR3 DNA: TGCAGCGTTGAAGGGGCGGAGAGGAGGGATTACTATGGCTACACCTTC. Translating gives CSVEGAERRDYYGYTF.

This clonotype has more than one count but fewer than ten. This chain connects TRBV27 to TRBJ2-3, with D unresolved. V lost 3 bases and J lost 5, with 9 bases in between. Germline V gene sequence: CDR1 MNHEY, CDR2 SMNVEV (reference sequence). This CDR3 contains 13 residues. This CDR3 reads CASSFSGGDTQYF. The CDR3 nucleotides read TGTGCCAGCAGTTTTAGTGGTGGAGATACGCAGTATTTT.

This clonotype was seen ten or more times. The chain is built from TRBV6-2 or TRBV6-3 and TRBJ1-1; a weak D match, TRBD1 (5 bases). Trimming left V 0 bases short and J 3 bases short, with 11 bases between. This CDR3 comprises 15 residues. CDR1 and CDR2 (germline): MNHEY, SVGEGT. In DNA form, the CDR3 reads TGTGCCAGCAGTTACTCGACAGTTTCGGACACTGAAGCTTTCTTT. It is translated as CASSYSTVSDTEAFF.

This clonotype was picked up many times. The J gene is TRBJ2-7, the V gene TRBV27, with 8 bases that match TRBD2. J was trimmed by 2 bases and V by 5 bases; bases with no gene match: 5. This CDR3 has 14 amino acids. Germline CDR1 MNHEY, CDR2 SMNVEV (reference sequence). This chain's CDR3 is CASSTAGVPYEQYF. CDR3 sequence (DNA): TGTGCCAGCAGTACAGCGGGAGTTCCCTACGAGCAGTACTTC.

Regarding this clonotype: It may be a read error: a sequence one base away is much more abundant. The genes are TRBV6-2 or TRBV6-3 and TRBJ2-7, with 8 bases identical to TRBD1. V lost 1 base, J lost 5 bases, and 4 bases stayed unmatched. The length of the CDR3 is 14 residues. Germline CDR1 MNHEY, CDR2 SVGEGT. The DNA of the CDR3 is TGTGCCAGCAGTTACTTGGACAGGGTGCACGAGCAGTACTTC. It yields the protein CASSYLDRVHEQYF.

As regards this clonotype: A much more abundant neighbour one base away suggests this may be a read error. This sequence joins TRBV7-4 and TRBJ1-1; 7 bases line up with TRBD1. The germline gives CDR1 SGHVT, CDR2 SQSDAQ. This CDR3 contains 15 residues. CDR3 nucleotides: TGTGCCAGCAGCGGACAGGAAACCGAGAACAGTGAAGCTTTCTTT. It yields the protein CASSGQETENSEAFF.

This clonotype was seen a few times. This CDR3 reads CSVGRGNTEAFF. CDR3 in DNA: TGCAGCGTTGGACGGGGGAACACTGAAGCTTTCTTT. The chain has TRBV29-1 and TRBJ1-1; D is ambiguous. The CDR3 consists of 12 residues. V was clipped by 4 bases and J by 1 base, with 7 bases between them. Germline assignment: CDR1 SQVTM and CDR2 ANQGSEA.

This clonotype has a count of ten or more. J is TRBJ1-1 and V is TRBV6-1; 7 bases match TRBD1. This CDR3 is 13 amino acids long. The ends lost 6 bases at V and 1 base at J; junction bases unmatched: 2. The germline gives CDR1 MNHNS, CDR2 SASEGT. The CDR3 sequence: CASSRGENTEAFF. CDR3 DNA: TGTGCCAGCAGCAGGGGGGAGAACACTGAAGCTTTCTTT.

This clonotype was found a few times. The chain links TRBV20-1 to TRBJ1-1, with D unclear. The CDR3 loop spans 19 amino acids. Germline CDR1 is DFQATT and CDR2 is SNEGSKA (reference sequence). Trimming took off 0 bases at V and 1 base at J, with 24 bases between the two ends. CDR3 nucleotide sequence: TGCAGTGCTAGAGACCTAGAGAGGAGGTTCCCCGATTCGAACACTGAAGCTTTCTTT. Translated: CSARDLERRFPDSNTEAFF.

As concerns this clonotype: This clone may be a read error of a much larger clone one base away. The chain couples TRBV20-1 to TRBJ1-5; no definite D call. This CDR3 is built from 13 residues. CDR1 DFQATT and CDR2 SNEGSKA come from the germline V gene (reference sequence). CDR3 sequence: CSATVGSNQTQHF. CDR3 coding DNA: TGCAGTGCTACCGTGGGGAGCAATCAGACCCAGCATTTT.

This chain links TRBV12-3 or TRBV12-4 with TRBJ1-4, with unresolved D. V was cut by 1 base and J by 8 bases, with 11 bases left in between. The CDR3 runs to 14 residues. The CDR3 bases are TGTGCCAGCAGTTTAGACGGAATGAAGGAAAAACTGTTTTTT. Residues: CASSLDGMKEKLFF.

This sequence joins TRBV20-1 and TRBJ2-1; maybe TRBD1 (6 bases). The germline V gene encodes CDR1 DFQATT and CDR2 SNEGSKA (reference sequence). The CDR3 sequence is 16 residues long. With 1 base removed from V and 4 bases from J, the gap between germline ends came to 17 bases. In DNA form, the CDR3 reads TGCAGTGCTAGAGCCAGGGGACGGGCGGGTTACAATGAGCAGTTCTTC. This sequence encodes CSARARGRAGYNEQFF.

Concerning this clonotype: It may be a read error: a sequence one base away is much more abundant. The V and J genes are TRBV27 and TRBJ2-1, with 10 bases fitting TRBD2. The germline V gene encodes CDR1 MNHEY and CDR2 SMNVEV (reference sequence). The CDR3 has 19 amino acids. The CDR3: CARSSTSGAHYPDYNEQFF. As DNA, the CDR3 is TGTGCCAGAAGTTCTACTAGCGGGGCTCATTACCCTGATTACAATGAGCAGTTCTTC.

With regard to this clonotype: One end of the junction varies from germline; a read error may be responsible. This chain uses TRBV7-2 with TRBJ2-7, with D perhaps given as TRBD1 or TRBD2 (5 bases each). CDR1 SGHTA and CDR2 FQGNSA come from the germline V gene. CDR3 size: 14 residues. The CDR3 loop is CASSSSRGSYEQYF. The DNA of the CDR3 is TGTGCCAGCAGCTCTAGTCGGGGCTCCTACGAACAGTACTTC.